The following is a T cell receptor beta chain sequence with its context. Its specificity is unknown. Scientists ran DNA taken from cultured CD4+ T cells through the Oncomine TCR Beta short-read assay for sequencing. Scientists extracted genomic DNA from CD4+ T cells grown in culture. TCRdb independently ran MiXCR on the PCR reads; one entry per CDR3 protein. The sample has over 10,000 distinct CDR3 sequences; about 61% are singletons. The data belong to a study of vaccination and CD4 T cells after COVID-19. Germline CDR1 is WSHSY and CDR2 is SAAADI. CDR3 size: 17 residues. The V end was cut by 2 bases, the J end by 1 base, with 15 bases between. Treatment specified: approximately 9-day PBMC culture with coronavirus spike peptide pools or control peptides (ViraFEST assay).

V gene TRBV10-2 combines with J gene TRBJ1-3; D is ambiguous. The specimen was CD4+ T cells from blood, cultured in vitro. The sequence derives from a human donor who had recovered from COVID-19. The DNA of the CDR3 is TGCGCCAGCAGTGAGGCGGGCGGAGTTTTATCTGGAAACACCATATATTTT. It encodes CASSEAGGVLSGNTIYF.